What follows is one T cell receptor (beta chain) and its context. Its antigen remains unknown. This entry comes from a study of shared clonotypes between healthy human individuals. The study, taken as a whole, reports: Owing to a small donor count, the genetic and exposure-history diversity represented was limited.

This CDR3 is 16 amino acids long. Here immunoSEQ multiplex PCR was the method, and the copy in TCRdb shows in-frame clones only, minus some. The sample shows approximately 720,000 clones, about 92% of them seen only once. The naive CD8 subset, CD45RO-negative cells positively selected for CCR7, excluded terminally differentiated effector memory CD45RA+ cells. The sequence was collected from a man aged 25 to 45 in good health. Sequenced input: naive CD8+ T cells sorted from blood. The rearrangement uses TRBV21-1 and TRBJ2-1; TRBD2, the table's D call, was not compared with the DNA. TRBV21-1 corresponds to a pseudogene. DNA of the CDR3: TGTGCCAGCAGCATTAGAGGACTAGCGGGACAAGCAGGGCAGTTCTTC. Encoded protein: CASSIRGLAGQAGQFF.